The 26 T cell receptor beta chains listed next were all sequenced from one sample in a study of blood T cell repertoires in COVID-19. Libraries were prepared by immunoSEQ multiplex PCR; TCRdb keeps only in-frame clonotypes and omits some of them. The data contain 95,000 to 110,000 clones, 75% to 85% of them singletons. The sequenced sample consisted of peripheral blood. Receptors originate from a man aged 60 to 75 with acute or convalescent COVID-19.

V is TRBV10-1 and J is TRBJ2-1; 8 bases match TRBD2. The germline V gene has CDR1 WNHNN and CDR2 SYGVQD (reference sequence). This CDR3 is 17 amino acids long. Trimming at V came to 3 bases and at J to 4 bases, leaving 11 bases not matched to a gene. CDR3 sequence reads: CASSDLAAGGRYNEQFF. For the CDR3, the DNA is TGCGCCAGCAGTGACTTAGCGGCGGGGGGCAGATACAATGAGCAGTTCTTC.

The rearrangement uses TRBV5-1 and TRBJ1-4, with a tentative D call TRBD1 (5 bases). Deletions cut 4 bases from V and 0 bases from J, with 19 bases between. The CDR3 contains 18 residues. Germline values: CDR1 SGHRS, CDR2 YFSETQ. As DNA, the CDR3 is TGCGCCAGCAGCAGGCGACCGACAGTAACGACAACTAATGAAAAACTGTTTTTT. This sequence encodes CASSRRPTVTTTNEKLFF.

V usage is TRBV9 and J usage is TRBJ2-2; D may be TRBD2 (5 bases). From germline, CDR1 is SGDLS and CDR2 YYNGEE. The CDR3 covers 14 residues. Between the trimmed V and J ends, which lost 0 bases and 6 bases, there was a span of 9 bases. The CDR3 reads CASSVGGAAGELFF. In DNA form, the CDR3 reads TGTGCCAGCAGCGTAGGGGGAGCCGCCGGGGAGCTGTTTTTT.

The rearrangement joins TRBV4-1 to TRBJ1-1; possible D gene TRBD1, 5 bases. The length of the CDR3 is 15 residues. V was trimmed by 4 bases and J by 7 bases, leaving 19 bases between them. Germline CDR1 is MGHRA and CDR2 is YSYEKL. CDR3: CASSRTLEGLLEAFF. The CDR3 coding sequence is TGCGCCAGCAGCCGAACCCTGGAGGGACTCCTTGAAGCTTTCTTT.

Written as DNA, the CDR3 is TGTGCCAGCAGCTTTGGGACTAGCGGGGGGGAGCAGTTCTTC. It is translated as CASSFGTSGGEQFF. The chain joins TRBV7-3 to TRBJ2-1; the match to TRBD2 covers 15 bases. The V and J ends lost 3 bases and 10 bases, in that order; junction bases with no gene match: 1. This CDR3 has 14 amino acids. CDR1 and CDR2 (germline): SGHTA, FQGTGA.

The CDR3 region is CASWAFNQPQHF. The DNA of the CDR3 is TGTGCCAGTTGGGCCTTCAATCAGCCCCAGCATTTT. This chain joins TRBV2 and TRBJ1-5, with D uncertain. CDR1 SNHLY and CDR2 FYNNEI come from the germline V gene. The CDR3 consists of 12 residues. V lost 9 bases, J lost 3 bases, and 9 bases lay in between.

The rearrangement uses TRBV5-1 and TRBJ1-4, with 9 bases fitting TRBD1. The CDR3 totals 13 residues. With 3 bases clipped from V and 8 bases from J, the junction kept 2 bases outside the gene matches. In germline, CDR1 is SGHRS, CDR2 YFSETQ. The CDR3 sequence is CASSSGQGEKLFF. CDR3 in DNA: TGCGCCAGCAGCTCAGGACAGGGGGAAAAACTGTTTTTT.

The chain recombines TRBV4-1 with TRBJ2-7; TRBD2 might be the D (5 bases). The V gene's germline CDR1 is MGHRA and CDR2 YSYEKL. This CDR3 region has 15 residues. V lost 1 base and J lost 3, with 13 bases in between. The CDR3 DNA reads TGCGCCAGCAGCCAAGTGAACGGGGAGAGCTACGAGCAGTACTTC. Encoded protein: CASSQVNGESYEQYF.

J is TRBJ2-5 and V is TRBV3-1 (or the pseudogene TRBV3-2); a possible D gene is TRBD1 (8 bases). In germline, CDR1 is LGHDT, CDR2 YNNKEL (reference sequence). CDR3 length: 16 residues. The V end lost 5 bases, the J end lost 4 bases, and 20 bases lay between the germline ends. The CDR3 bases are TGTGCCAGCAGCTCGCGGACAGGGTGGGGGGGAGAGACCCAGTACTTC. Translation: CASSSRTGWGGETQYF.

This chain joins TRBV2 and TRBJ1-1; 11 positions match TRBD1. Germline CDR1 SNHLY, CDR2 FYNNEI. CDR3 length: 15 residues. V shed 2 bases and J 4 bases; nucleotides not matched to a gene: 3. The CDR3 spells CASSEIGTGGTEAFF. The CDR3 nucleotides are TGTGCCAGCAGTGAAATCGGGACAGGGGGCACTGAAGCTTTCTTT.

This clone came up a few times. The genes are TRBV7-9 and TRBJ2-1; the D gene is possibly TRBD1 (5 bases). Germline assignment: CDR1 SEHNR and CDR2 FQNEAQ (reference sequence). This CDR3 is 15 amino acids long. V lost 5 bases and J 7 bases, leaving 18 bases between the germline ends. The CDR3 is CASSLQGKGVNEQFF. The CDR3 DNA reads TGTGCCAGCAGCCTCCAGGGTAAAGGTGTGAATGAGCAGTTCTTC.

This clone was seen a handful of times. The chain employs TRBV21-1 and TRBJ2-1; TRBD2 is the table's D call, not checked against the DNA. TRBV21-1 is classified as a pseudogene. The CDR3 runs to 19 residues. The CDR3 sequence: CASSKVYSGEISSYNEQFF. CDR3 coding DNA: TGTGCCAGCAGCAAAGTCTATAGCGGTGAGATTAGCTCCTACAATGAGCAGTTCTTC.

This chain connects TRBV4-2 to TRBJ2-7, with 9 bases aligning to TRBD1. Germline CDR1 is LGHNA and CDR2 is YNFKEQ. The CDR3 loop spans 18 amino acids. V shed 0 bases and J 5 bases; nucleotides not matched to a gene: 14. CDR3 bases: TGTGCCAGCAGCCAAGATTTGAACCGCTGGGACAGGGTCAACGAGCAGTACTTC. It encodes CASSQDLNRWDRVNEQYF.

In this sample, this clone turned up a few times. The V call is TRBV19, the J call TRBJ2-3; possibly TRBD1 for D (5 bases). V shed 3 bases and J shed 7 bases, with 11 bases lying between them. Germline V CDR1 and CDR2: LNHDA, SQIVND (reference sequence). The CDR3 totals 13 residues. This CDR3 is CASSIQGTNTQYF. The CDR3 DNA reads TGTGCCAGTAGTATCCAGGGCACGAATACGCAGTATTTT.

This rearrangement joins TRBV7-2 to TRBJ1-4, with D perhaps matching TRBD1 (5 bases). Germline V gives CDR1 SGHTA, CDR2 FQGNSA. The CDR3 totals 14 residues. The V gene lost 3 bases and the J gene lost 4 bases, with 9 bases spanning the gap. The CDR3 is CASSLGGYNEKLFF. Written as DNA, the CDR3 is TGTGCCAGCAGCTTGGGGGGATATAATGAAAAACTGTTTTTT.

The chain uses TRBV5-4 and TRBJ2-7, with D perhaps matching TRBD2 (5 bases). CDR1 SGHNT and CDR2 YYREEE come from the germline V gene (reference sequence). CDR3 length: 15 residues. Trimming left V 4 bases short and J 4 bases short, with 18 bases between. CDR3 amino acids: CASSRGSYSGYEQYF. CDR3 coding DNA: TGTGCCAGCAGCCGCGGGTCCTATTCTGGTTACGAGCAGTACTTC.

The sample holds one count of this clone. The chain links TRBV5-1 to TRBJ1-6; 9 bases line up with TRBD1. This CDR3 spans 15 amino acids. Germline V gene sequence: CDR1 SGHRS, CDR2 YFSETQ. Trimming cost V 4 bases and J 8 bases; bases outside gene matches: 7. The DNA for the CDR3 is TGCGCCAGCAGCGTTAGACAGGGGGGCGATTCACCCCTCCACTTT. Translating gives CASSVRQGGDSPLHF. The full variable domain, its missing parts supplied by reference TRBV5-1 and TRBJ1-6, is KAGVTQTPRYLIKTRGQQVTLSCSPISGHRSVSWYQQTPGQGLQFLFEYFSETQRNKGNFPGRFSGRQFSNSRSEMNVSTLELGDSALYLCASSVRQGGDSPLHFGNGTRLTVT.

This rearrangement joins TRBV7-3 to TRBJ2-6; 12 bases map to TRBD2. The V gene end was trimmed by 1 base and the J gene end by 0 bases; junction bases not matched to a gene: 1. Germline assignment: CDR1 SGHTA and CDR2 FQGTGA. CDR3 length: 18 residues. CDR3 sequence: CASSLRLAGVSGANVLTF. CDR3 in DNA: TGTGCCAGCAGCTTAAGACTAGCGGGAGTCTCTGGGGCCAACGTCCTGACTTTC.

This chain links TRBV7-3 with TRBJ1-1, with D uncertain. Trimming shortened V by 6 bases and J by 2 bases, and 13 bases separated the two germline ends. The length of the CDR3 is 14 residues. The germline V gene has CDR1 SGHTA and CDR2 FQGTGA. CDR3 protein: CASRPDRQNTEAFF. The CDR3 bases are TGTGCCAGCAGACCAGACCGACAAAACACTGAAGCTTTCTTT.

This clone came up a few times. V usage is TRBV28 and J usage is TRBJ1-5; D unclear. The CDR3 covers 15 residues. Germline lookup yields CDR1 MDHEN and CDR2 SYDVKM. V was trimmed by 6 bases and J by 0 bases, leaving 12 bases between them. This CDR3 is CASRSHEVSNQPQHF. CDR3 nucleotide sequence: TGTGCCAGCAGATCCCACGAGGTTAGCAATCAGCCCCAGCATTTT.

The CDR3 nucleotides read TGTGCCAGCAGTCACCGACAGTTCTCTGGAAACACCATATATTTT. This encodes CASSHRQFSGNTIYF. The chain is built from TRBV7-9 and TRBJ1-3; perhaps TRBD1 as D (5 bases). This CDR3 contains 15 residues. Germline lookup yields CDR1 SEHNR and CDR2 FQNEAQ (reference sequence). V dropped 6 bases and J dropped 0 bases, with 12 bases sitting between them. Using reference TRBV7-9 and TRBJ1-3 for the parts outside the CDR3, the full variable domain is DTGVSQNPRHKITKRGQNVTFRCDPISEHNRLYWYRQTLGQGPEFLTYFQNEAQLEKSRLLSDRFSAERPKGSFSTLEIQRTEQGDSAMYLCASSHRQFSGNTIYFGEGSWLTVV.

The chain employs TRBV3-1 (or the pseudogene TRBV3-2) and TRBJ1-4; the match to TRBD1 covers 10 bases. The junction had 6 bases not matched to a gene; V was cut back by 2 bases and J by 6 bases. The germline CDR1 and CDR2 sequences are LGHDT and YNNKEL (reference sequence). The CDR3 runs 16 residues. The CDR3 sequence: CASSQRRDRGDEKLFF. The CDR3, as DNA: TGTGCCAGCAGCCAACGCCGGGACAGGGGAGATGAAAAACTGTTTTTT.

In DNA, the CDR3 is TGTGCCAGCGGCGACAGGGGTGGTGGCACAGATACGCAGTATTTT. This encodes CASGDRGGGTDTQYF. The chain couples TRBV6-5 to TRBJ2-3; the match to TRBD1 covers 8 bases. Germline lookup yields CDR1 MNHEY and CDR2 SVGAGI. The length of the CDR3 is 15 residues. Germline trimming cut 8 bases from V and 1 base from J; bases unmatched to any gene: 8.

The genes are TRBV18 and TRBJ1-5; 8 positions agree with TRBD1. V dropped 6 bases and J dropped 4; count of bases not matched to a gene: 8. CDR3 length: 15 amino acids. CDR1 KGHSH and CDR2 LQKENI come from the germline V gene. As DNA, the CDR3 is TGTGCCAGCTCGCGGACAGGGCTCCCGAATCAGCCCCAGCATTTT. Residues: CASSRTGLPNQPQHF.

The gene calls are TRBV7-9 and TRBJ1-1; TRBD1 aligns across 10 bases. The trim removed 6 bases at V and 0 bases at J, leaving 4 bases unmatched. CDR1 is SEHNR, CDR2 FQNEAQ, per germline (reference sequence). The CDR3 consists of 15 residues. CDR3 amino acids: CASRTGQGVNTEAFF. The DNA of the CDR3 is TGTGCCAGCAGGACCGGACAGGGGGTGAACACTGAAGCTTTCTTT.

J is TRBJ1-5 and V is TRBV18, with a weak D call TRBD1 (6 bases). The germline V and J ends were trimmed by 3 bases and 0 bases, with 15 bases remaining between them. This CDR3 has 17 amino acids. Germline CDR1 KGHSH, CDR2 LQKENI. The CDR3 sequence is CASSPSRGGDSNQPQHF. The CDR3 DNA reads TGTGCCAGCTCACCTTCTCGGGGGGGCGATAGCAATCAGCCCCAGCATTTT.